The 26 T cell receptor beta chains given below trace back to one sample, sequenced in a study of OX40 agonist ivuxolimab in advanced cancers. Generated by immunoSEQ multiplex PCR, the TCRdb table keeps only in-frame clones and is missing some. Counted here are 40,000 to 55,000 clones, 85% to 90% occurring once; the ten biggest clones make up approximately 7%. Sequencing was performed on CD4+ or CD8+ T cells sorted from blood, taken in a trial of the OX40 agonist ivuxolimab. All receptors derive from an adult with an advanced solid tumor such as melanoma, head and neck, liver or kidney cancer.

The rearrangement joins TRBV29-1 to TRBJ1-1, with D hard to call. The germline V and J ends were trimmed by 4 bases and 4 bases, with 13 bases remaining between them. Germline lookup yields CDR1 SQVTM and CDR2 ANQGSEA. The CDR3 runs 13 residues. DNA for the CDR3: TGCAGCGTTGCTGGTAGGCAGACCACTGAAGCTTTCTTT. Translating gives CSVAGRQTTEAFF. Full variable domain (outside the CDR3, taken from reference TRBV29-1 and TRBJ1-1): SAVISQKPSRDICQRGTSLTIQCQVDSQVTMMFWYRQQPGQSLTLIATANQGSEATYESGFVIDKFPISRPNLTFSTLTVSNMSPEDSSIYLCSVAGRQTTEAFFGQGTRLTVV.

The chain carries TRBV6-5 and TRBJ1-1; D remains unclear. This CDR3 is built from 14 residues. Germline V gene sequence: CDR1 MNHEY, CDR2 SVGAGI. The germline V and J ends were trimmed by 0 bases and 9 bases, with 14 bases remaining between them. The CDR3 DNA sequence: TGTGCCAGCAGTTACTCGATGTCCCGGCAGAAAGCTTTCTTT. Translation gives CASSYSMSRQKAFF.

The chain combines TRBV5-1 with TRBJ2-7; D is uncertain. Deletions cut 3 bases from V and 2 bases from J, with 3 bases between. The CDR3 runs to 11 residues. In germline, CDR1 is SGHRS, CDR2 YFSETQ. CDR3 sequence reads: CASSSTYEQYF. The CDR3 nucleotides read TGCGCCAGCAGCTCAACCTACGAGCAGTACTTC.

This clone appeared once. The CDR3 here is CASSLDRKTNYGYTF. CDR3 nucleotide sequence: TGTGCCAGCTCCCTGGACAGGAAAACTAACTATGGCTACACCTTC. The chain uses TRBV18 and TRBJ1-2, with 7 bases identical to TRBD1. V dropped 6 bases and J dropped 0; count of bases not matched to a gene: 7. Germline V gene lookup returns CDR1 KGHSH and CDR2 LQKENI. The CDR3 sequence is 15 residues long.

This chain links TRBV27 with TRBJ2-1; D gene unclear. Looked up from germline, CDR1 is MNHEY and CDR2 is SMNVEV (reference sequence). The CDR3 is 12 amino acids. Trimming shortened V by 5 bases and J by 10 bases, and 12 bases separated the two germline ends. CDR3 coding DNA: TGTGCCAGCAGTGCAGGCTTCGGGGAGCAGTTCTTC. Protein product: CASSAGFGEQFF.

V and J are TRBV18 and TRBJ2-5; D is undetermined. The CDR3 length is 13 residues. V was pared by 8 bases and J by 5 bases, with 15 bases between. CDR1 and CDR2 from the germline V gene are KGHSH and LQKENI. In DNA form, the CDR3 reads TGTGCCAGCGGCGAGGTATTAGAGGAGACCCAGTACTTC. It encodes CASGEVLEETQYF.

The chain has TRBV18 and TRBJ2-7; D unclear. From germline, CDR1 is KGHSH and CDR2 LQKENI. This CDR3 region has 13 residues. Trimming removed 1 base at V and 0 bases at J, with 4 bases between. The CDR3 here is CASSPLDSYEQYF. CDR3 in DNA: TGTGCCAGCTCACCACTAGACTCCTACGAGCAGTACTTC.

The chain has TRBV14 and TRBJ1-2; D is unresolved. Germline values: CDR1 SGHDN, CDR2 FVKESK. This CDR3 comprises 16 residues. Deletions cut 2 bases from V and 5 bases from J, with 18 bases between. The CDR3 loop reads CASSQWDSTFWYGYTF. DNA of the CDR3: TGTGCCAGCAGCCAATGGGATTCGACTTTTTGGTATGGCTACACCTTC.

The chain's CDR3 is CASSGGDSLNEKLFF. For the CDR3, the DNA is TGTGCCAGCAGCGGAGGGGACAGCCTTAATGAAAAACTGTTTTTT. V gene TRBV9 combines with J gene TRBJ1-4; TRBD1 matches 7 bases. The germline gives CDR1 SGDLS, CDR2 YYNGEE. V gave up 3 bases and J gave up 4 bases; unmatched junction bases: 6. This CDR3 is built from 15 residues.

CDR3 DNA: TGTGCCAGTTTCGGGGGGTTCGTCGGGGAGCTGTTTTTT. Protein product: CASFGGFVGELFF. The chain carries TRBV5-8 and TRBJ2-2, with 7 bases aligning to TRBD2. Germline V gene data show CDR1 as SGHTS and CDR2 as YDEGEE. The CDR3 consists of 13 residues. V trimming: 8 bases; J trimming: 7 bases; junction bases outside the gene matches: 8.

This rearrangement joins TRBV5-1 to TRBJ2-5; D uncertain. Germline V gene lookup returns CDR1 SGHRS and CDR2 YFSETQ. This CDR3 region has 14 residues. Trimming left V 1 base short and J 1 base short, with 8 bases between. The CDR3 DNA reads TGCGCCAGCAGCTTGTCTCGTAGCCAAGAGACCCAGTACTTC. Protein product: CASSLSRSQETQYF.

The rearrangement joins TRBV6-6 to TRBJ2-3, with D perhaps TRBD2 (6 bases). The germline V gene encodes CDR1 MNHNY and CDR2 SVGAGI (reference sequence). V was pared by 6 bases and J by 4 bases, with 11 bases between. The CDR3 is 13 amino acids. The CDR3 bases are TGTGCCAGCAGGGGAGCGGGCGCAGATACGCAGTATTTT. This translates into CASRGAGADTQYF.

The chain recombines TRBV5-4 with TRBJ1-1, with D possibly matching TRBD1 (6 bases). Trimming stripped 5 bases from V and 2 bases from J, with 13 bases between. Looked up from germline, CDR1 is SGHNT and CDR2 is YYREEE (reference sequence). The CDR3 runs 14 residues. CDR3 nucleotide sequence: TGTGCCAGCAGTCCTTCAGGGGTAAACACTGAAGCTTTCTTT. Protein: CASSPSGVNTEAFF.

This clone was seen only a few times. The V and J genes are TRBV27 and TRBJ1-6, with D unclear. The CDR3 loop spans 16 amino acids. Trimming cost V 5 bases and J 5 bases, with 16 bases left between them. CDR1 is MNHEY, CDR2 SMNVEV, per germline (reference sequence). The chain's CDR3 is CASSPQPGLNNSPLHF. The CDR3 nucleotides read TGTGCCAGCAGTCCCCAACCGGGCCTTAATAATTCACCCCTCCACTTT.

This clone occurred a few times. The chain couples TRBV19 to TRBJ1-5; D call uncertain. The CDR3 consists of 13 residues. V lost 0 bases and J 4 bases, leaving 4 bases between the germline ends. Germline loops: CDR1 LNHDA, CDR2 SQIVND (reference sequence). CDR3: CASSIDLNQPQHF. The CDR3 DNA reads as TGTGCCAGTAGTATAGATCTGAATCAGCCCCAGCATTTT.

The chain uses TRBV27 and TRBJ1-6, with a possible D match to TRBD1 (5 bases). CDR3 length: 14 amino acids. In germline, CDR1 is MNHEY, CDR2 SMNVEV (reference sequence). The V gene lost 3 bases and the J gene lost 9 bases, with 12 bases spanning the gap. The CDR3 DNA is TGTGCCAGCAGTTTGTGGGGGGATGGTTCACCCCTCCACTTT. Its translation is CASSLWGDGSPLHF.

The rearrangement joins TRBV30 to TRBJ1-4, with D unresolved. CDR3 size: 13 residues. V was clipped by 6 bases and J by 3 bases, with 11 bases between them. Germline lookup yields CDR1 GTSNPN and CDR2 SVGIG (reference sequence). The CDR3 spells CACPDGSNEKLFF. The CDR3 region has the DNA TGTGCCTGCCCGGACGGATCTAATGAAAAACTGTTTTTT. Together with reference TRBV30 and TRBJ1-4, the CDR3 gives the full variable domain: SQTIHQWPATLVQPVGSPLSLECTVEGTSNPNLYWYRQAAGRGLQLLFYSVGIGQISSEVPQNLSASRPQDRQFILSSKKLLLSDSGFYLCACPDGSNEKLFFGSGTQLSVL.

The V call is TRBV19, the J call TRBJ1-5; the match to TRBD1 covers 8 bases. V was clipped by 9 bases and J by 7 bases; unmatched bases: 11. CDR3 size: 14 residues. Germline values: CDR1 LNHDA, CDR2 SQIVND (reference sequence). The CDR3 DNA is TGTGCCAGCAGCCCTGGACAGGGAGGACAGCCCCAGCATTTT. This encodes CASSPGQGGQPQHF.

The chain uses TRBV12-2 and TRBJ1-1; TRBD1 reflects the table's D call only, with no check against the DNA. TRBV12-2 is reported as a pseudogene. The CDR3 totals 16 residues. In nucleotides, the CDR3 is TGTGCAAGTCGCCTTATTAACAGGGGAGGAGACACTGAAGCTTTCTTT. Amino acid sequence: CASRLINRGGDTEAFF.

The V call is TRBV11-3, the J call TRBJ2-3; 7 nucleotides agree with TRBD2. V was clipped by 1 base and J by 1 base; unmatched bases: 5. The germline CDR1 and CDR2 sequences are SGHNT and YENEEA. The CDR3 extends over 16 amino acids. The DNA for the CDR3 is TGTGCCAGCAGCTTAGTCCTGGGGGGGGGCACAGATACGCAGTATTTT. This translates into CASSLVLGGGTDTQYF. Combining the CDR3 with reference TRBV11-3 and TRBJ2-3 gives the whole variable domain EAGVVQSPRYKIIEKKQPVAFWCNPISGHNTLYWYLQNLGQGPELLIRYENEEAVDDSQLPKDRFSAERLKGVDSTLKIQPAELGDSAVYLCASSLVLGGGTDTQYFGPGTRLTVL.

This clone was recorded only once. The J gene is TRBJ2-2, the V gene TRBV27; perhaps TRBD2 as D (5 bases). This CDR3 spans 14 amino acids. Germline V lookup: CDR1 MNHEY, CDR2 SMNVEV (reference sequence). V was shortened by 0 bases and J by 13 bases, with 15 bases between the two germline ends. CDR3 region: CASSLSRLAGGLFF. For the CDR3, the DNA is TGTGCCAGCAGTTTATCGAGGTTGGCGGGCGGGCTGTTTTTT.

V gene TRBV11-3 combines with J gene TRBJ2-7; 9 bases agree with TRBD1. CDR1 and CDR2 from the germline V gene are SGHNT and YENEEA. The CDR3 is made up of 18 amino acids. V was pared by 1 base and J by 1 base, with 11 bases of the junction left unmatched. CDR3: CASSLGFIRDRESYEQYF. The CDR3 DNA reads as TGTGCCAGCAGCTTAGGGTTTATTAGGGACAGGGAATCCTACGAGCAGTACTTC.

The chain combines TRBV25-1 with TRBJ1-6; TRBD1 is a possible D gene (5 bases). V lost 8 bases, J lost 9 bases, and 17 bases lay in between. Germline assignment: CDR1 MGHDK and CDR2 SYGVNS. The length of the CDR3 is 14 residues. The CDR3 spells CASSLGHQGSPLHF. CDR3 nucleotides: TGTGCCAGCTCTTTGGGCCATCAGGGTTCACCCCTCCACTTT.

This chain links TRBV27 with TRBJ1-5, with 7 bases matching TRBD1. The germline V gene encodes CDR1 MNHEY and CDR2 SMNVEV (reference sequence). V was clipped by 5 bases and J by 2 bases; unmatched bases: 3. There are 14 residues in the CDR3. Here the CDR3 reads CASSKGTGNQPQHF. CDR3 sequence (DNA): TGTGCCAGCAGTAAAGGGACAGGCAATCAGCCCCAGCATTTT.

This rearrangement joins TRBV7-2 to TRBJ2-2; tentatively, D is TRBD2 (7 bases). Germline V gene data show CDR1 as SGHTA and CDR2 as FQGNSA. The CDR3 is 16 amino acids. V dropped 3 bases and J dropped 3 bases, with 14 bases sitting between them. The CDR3 is CASSFRGGFDTGELFF. As DNA, the CDR3 is TGTGCCAGCAGCTTCAGGGGAGGGTTTGACACCGGGGAGCTGTTTTTT.

The rearrangement links TRBV6-1 to TRBJ1-3; a weak D match, TRBD1 (6 bases). Looked up from germline, CDR1 is MNHNS and CDR2 is SASEGT. The V end lost 2 bases, the J end lost 1 base, and 9 bases lay between the germline ends. The CDR3 length is 15 residues. The CDR3 here is CASSEQGISGNTIYF. CDR3 coding DNA: TGTGCCAGCAGTGAACAGGGGATATCTGGAAACACCATATATTTT.